Listed below are T cell receptor beta chains from one sample, sequenced in a study of beta chain features in type 1 diabetes. Clones were read by immunoSEQ multiplex PCR, and TCRdb kept only the in-frame ones, dropping some. The sample includes about 260,000 clones, over 65% of them seen just once. Material: naive CD4+ T cells from blood. All receptors derive from a man under 40 in good health. CDR3s include the opening cysteine and the closing phenylalanine or tryptophan. The order of the fields is D gene, J gene, clone size, V gene, CDR3 DNA, CDR3 protein. A D gene is named only where the DNA matches it firmly. A clone size is listed for some rows: how often the clone was seen (once, few, many), or a class if it is expanded.

d_call: .
j_call: TRBJ1-4
clone_size: .
v_call: TRBV15
cdr3_nt: TGTGCCACCAGCAGAGTCCCGGGGGCGGACGAAAAACTGTTTTTT
cdr3_aa: CATSRVPGADEKLFF

d_call: .
j_call: TRBJ2-7
clone_size: .
v_call: TRBV7-9
cdr3_nt: TGTGCCAGCAGCCGCGAGTACGAGCAGTACTTC
cdr3_aa: CASSREYEQYF

d_call: TRBD1
j_call: TRBJ2-7
clone_size: once
v_call: TRBV25-1
cdr3_nt: TGTGCCAGCAGTGCCCGGACAGGGGCGGGGGAGCAGTACTTC
cdr3_aa: CASSARTGAGEQYF

d_call: TRBD1
j_call: TRBJ2-2
clone_size: .
v_call: TRBV5-4
cdr3_nt: TGTGCCAGCACCAAAGGACAGGGGTACACCGGGGAGCTGTTTTTT
cdr3_aa: CASTKGQGYTGELFF

d_call: .
j_call: TRBJ2-3
clone_size: .
v_call: TRBV6-6
cdr3_nt: TGTGCCAGCAGTTATATTGAGACAGATACGCAGTATTTT
cdr3_aa: CASSYIETDTQYF

d_call: .
j_call: TRBJ2-5
clone_size: .
v_call: TRBV30
cdr3_nt: TGTGCCTGGAGTACCGGGTTTCAAGAGACCCAGTACTTC
cdr3_aa: CAWSTGFQETQYF

d_call: TRBD1
j_call: TRBJ2-7
clone_size: .
v_call: TRBV25-1
cdr3_nt: TGTGCCAGCAGTAAGACCGGGACAGGGAGTTACGAGCAGTACTTC
cdr3_aa: CASSKTGTGSYEQYF

d_call: .
j_call: TRBJ1-2
clone_size: .
v_call: TRBV30
cdr3_nt: TGTGCCTGGAGCCGGGGGGCGCGAGTCTATGGCTACACCTTC
cdr3_aa: CAWSRGARVYGYTF

d_call: .
j_call: TRBJ2-7
clone_size: .
v_call: TRBV30
cdr3_nt: TGTGCCTGGAGTGTGGGTGGATCCTCCTACGAGCAGTACTTC
cdr3_aa: CAWSVGGSSYEQYF

d_call: .
j_call: TRBJ2-7
clone_size: .
v_call: TRBV6-5
cdr3_nt: TGTGCCAGCACCGTACTAGCCAAGAGCTCCTACGAGCAGTACTTC
cdr3_aa: CASTVLAKSSYEQYF

d_call: .
j_call: TRBJ1-1
clone_size: .
v_call: TRBV30
cdr3_nt: TGTGCCTGGAGTTCTGGGATGAACACTGAAGCTTTCTTT
cdr3_aa: CAWSSGMNTEAFF

d_call: .
j_call: TRBJ2-3
clone_size: .
v_call: TRBV29-1
cdr3_nt: TGCAGCGTTCGAGCGGCTAGCACAGATACGCAGTATTTT
cdr3_aa: CSVRAASTDTQYF

d_call: TRBD1
j_call: TRBJ1-2
clone_size: .
v_call: TRBV30
cdr3_nt: TGTGCCTTGGGACAGGCGGAATATGGCTACACCTTC
cdr3_aa: CALGQAEYGYTF

d_call: .
j_call: TRBJ2-5
clone_size: .
v_call: TRBV25-1
cdr3_nt: TGTGCCAGCAGTGATAGGGGGCAAGAGACCCAGTACTTC
cdr3_aa: CASSDRGQETQYF

d_call: TRBD1
j_call: TRBJ2-5
clone_size: .
v_call: TRBV29-1
cdr3_nt: TGCAGCGTCAGATTTGACAGGGAAGAGACCCAGTACTTC
cdr3_aa: CSVRFDREETQYF

d_call: .
j_call: TRBJ2-2
clone_size: .
v_call: TRBV5-4
cdr3_nt: TGTGCCAGCAGCCCCGGGGAAGGCGGGGAGCTGTTTTTT
cdr3_aa: CASSPGEGGELFF

d_call: TRBD2
j_call: TRBJ2-1
clone_size: .
v_call: TRBV5-1
cdr3_nt: TGCGCCAGCAGCTTGGGGCGGGAGGATGAGCAGTTCTTC
cdr3_aa: CASSLGREDEQFF

d_call: .
j_call: TRBJ1-2
clone_size: once
v_call: TRBV25-1
cdr3_nt: TGTGCCAGCAGTGACGCAGGGCATGGCTACACCTTC
cdr3_aa: CASSDAGHGYTF

d_call: .
j_call: TRBJ1-6
clone_size: .
v_call: TRBV19
cdr3_nt: TGTGCCAGTAGTGACGGGGGGTCTGCCCTCCTCCACTTT
cdr3_aa: CASSDGGSALLHF

d_call: .
j_call: TRBJ1-1
clone_size: .
v_call: TRBV7-2
cdr3_nt: TGTGCCAGCAGCTTACCCCCGGGATCCGAAGCTTTCTTT
cdr3_aa: CASSLPPGSEAFF

d_call: .
j_call: TRBJ2-5
clone_size: .
v_call: TRBV20-1
cdr3_nt: TGCAGTGTAAACAGCCAAGAGACCCAGTACTTC
cdr3_aa: CSVNSQETQYF

d_call: .
j_call: TRBJ1-1
clone_size: .
v_call: TRBV7-9
cdr3_nt: TGTGCCAGCAGCTTAAAGGAGAACACTGAAGCTTTCTTT
cdr3_aa: CASSLKENTEAFF

d_call: .
j_call: TRBJ2-1
clone_size: .
v_call: TRBV15
cdr3_nt: TGTGCCACCAGCAGAGAAAGGCTAGCGTTAGGGAATGAGCAGTTCTTC
cdr3_aa: CATSRERLALGNEQFF

d_call: TRBD1
j_call: TRBJ1-1
clone_size: .
v_call: TRBV29-1
cdr3_nt: TGCAGCGTATCCACTCTCAGGGGGGACACTGAAGCTTTCTTT
cdr3_aa: CSVSTLRGDTEAFF

d_call: .
j_call: TRBJ2-2
clone_size: .
v_call: TRBV30
cdr3_nt: TGTGCCTGGAGTGTACGCAGGAACACCGGGGAGCTGTTTTTT
cdr3_aa: CAWSVRRNTGELFF

d_call: .
j_call: TRBJ2-7
clone_size: .
v_call: TRBV2
cdr3_nt: TGTGCCAGCAGTAAAAGCTCCTACGAGCAGTACTTC
cdr3_aa: CASSKSSYEQYF

d_call: .
j_call: TRBJ2-2
clone_size: .
v_call: TRBV7-2
cdr3_nt: TGTGCCAGCAGCCGCGGGGGCCGCACCGGGGAGCTGTTTTTT
cdr3_aa: CASSRGGRTGELFF

d_call: .
j_call: TRBJ2-7
clone_size: .
v_call: TRBV30
cdr3_nt: TGTGCCTGGAGTGGGCTCTCGCGCGAGCAGTACTTC
cdr3_aa: CAWSGLSREQYF

d_call: .
j_call: TRBJ2-4
clone_size: .
v_call: TRBV30
cdr3_nt: TGTGCCTGGAGTGTACAGGGTGGAGTCTGGGGCAAAAACATTCAGTACTTC
cdr3_aa: CAWSVQGGVWGKNIQYF

d_call: TRBD1
j_call: TRBJ1-5
clone_size: once
v_call: TRBV28
cdr3_nt: TGTGCCAGCAGTCCCCCGGGGACAGCCCAGCATTTT
cdr3_aa: CASSPPGTAQHF

d_call: TRBD1
j_call: TRBJ1-3
clone_size: .
v_call: TRBV9
cdr3_nt: TGTGCCAGCAGCGTAAACAGGGGAGGAAACACCATATATTTT
cdr3_aa: CASSVNRGGNTIYF

d_call: .
j_call: TRBJ2-6
clone_size: .
v_call: TRBV29-1
cdr3_nt: TGCAGCGCCCTGGCCGGGCTTGGGGCCAACGTCCTGACTTTC
cdr3_aa: CSALAGLGANVLTF

d_call: .
j_call: TRBJ2-7
clone_size: .
v_call: TRBV13
cdr3_nt: TGTGCCAGCAGCTTTGGAGGAACCTCCTACGAGCAGTACTTC
cdr3_aa: CASSFGGTSYEQYF

d_call: .
j_call: TRBJ2-2
clone_size: .
v_call: TRBV29-1
cdr3_nt: TGCAGCGTTAGGGACCCAGCTCGGACCGGGGAGCTGTTTTTT
cdr3_aa: CSVRDPARTGELFF

d_call: .
j_call: TRBJ2-7
clone_size: .
v_call: TRBV29-1
cdr3_nt: TGCAGCGTTGTCGTCGGCAGGGTCTACGAGCAGTACTTC
cdr3_aa: CSVVVGRVYEQYF

d_call: .
j_call: TRBJ2-3
clone_size: .
v_call: TRBV2
cdr3_nt: TGTGCCAGCAGTGCCACTCCTACACGAGATACGCAGTATTTT
cdr3_aa: CASSATPTRDTQYF

d_call: TRBD1
j_call: TRBJ2-1
clone_size: .
v_call: TRBV30
cdr3_nt: TGTGCCTGGATCCAGGGGGATGAGCAGTTCTTC
cdr3_aa: CAWIQGDEQFF

d_call: TRBD1
j_call: TRBJ2-7
clone_size: .
v_call: TRBV30
cdr3_nt: TGTGCCTGGAAAGGGACAGGGGCCTACGAGCAGTACTTC
cdr3_aa: CAWKGTGAYEQYF

d_call: TRBD1
j_call: TRBJ2-2
clone_size: .
v_call: TRBV28
cdr3_nt: TGTGCCAGCAGTCCCCGGACAGGGGGTAGCACCGGGGAGCTGTTTTTT
cdr3_aa: CASSPRTGGSTGELFF

d_call: TRBD1
j_call: TRBJ2-5
clone_size: .
v_call: TRBV29-1
cdr3_nt: TGCAGCGTTGCCACCGGGACAGCCCAAGAGACCCAGTACTTC
cdr3_aa: CSVATGTAQETQYF

d_call: .
j_call: TRBJ2-1
clone_size: few
v_call: TRBV29-1
cdr3_nt: TGCAGCGTTGGCCACAACAATGAGCAGTTCTTC
cdr3_aa: CSVGHNNEQFF

d_call: .
j_call: TRBJ2-5
clone_size: .
v_call: TRBV29-1
cdr3_nt: TGCAGCGTTGAGACAACTTCAGCAGAGACCCAGTACTTC
cdr3_aa: CSVETTSAETQYF

d_call: .
j_call: TRBJ1-1
clone_size: .
v_call: TRBV20-1
cdr3_nt: TGCAGTGCTAAGAAGAACACTGAAGCTTTCTTT
cdr3_aa: CSAKKNTEAFF

d_call: .
j_call: TRBJ2-5
clone_size: .
v_call: TRBV6-6
cdr3_nt: TGTGCCAGCAGTGACCTCGGGGGAGGGACCCAGTACTTC
cdr3_aa: CASSDLGGGTQYF

d_call: .
j_call: TRBJ2-2
clone_size: .
v_call: TRBV6-1
cdr3_nt: TGTGCCAGCAGTGAGCGGCAGCGAAGCGTGAACACCGGGGAGCTGTTTTTT
cdr3_aa: CASSERQRSVNTGELFF

d_call: .
j_call: TRBJ2-1
clone_size: few
v_call: TRBV29-1
cdr3_nt: TGCAGCGTTGAAAACGCCGGAGGGTTGTCAGGGGGTTACAATGAGCAGTTCTTC
cdr3_aa: CSVENAGGLSGGYNEQFF

d_call: .
j_call: TRBJ2-2
clone_size: .
v_call: TRBV30
cdr3_nt: TGTGCCTGGAGACCGTCGAACACCGGGGAGCTGTTTTTT
cdr3_aa: CAWRPSNTGELFF

d_call: .
j_call: TRBJ2-2
clone_size: .
v_call: TRBV30
cdr3_nt: TGTGCCTGGCAGCGTGACACCGGGGAGCTGTTTTTT
cdr3_aa: CAWQRDTGELFF

d_call: .
j_call: TRBJ1-1
clone_size: few
v_call: TRBV12-5
cdr3_nt: TGTGCTAGTGGTTCAGGACGTTTAGAAATCACTGAAGCTTTCTTT
cdr3_aa: CASGSGRLEITEAFF

d_call: TRBD1
j_call: TRBJ2-7
clone_size: few
v_call: TRBV29-1
cdr3_nt: TGCAGCGTTGGACAGGGCTACAGCTCCTACGAGCAGTACTTC
cdr3_aa: CSVGQGYSSYEQYF

d_call: .
j_call: TRBJ2-5
clone_size: .
v_call: TRBV7-7
cdr3_nt: TGTGCCAGCAGCCCGTCAGCAGGGGGGTACCAAGAGACCCAGTACTTC
cdr3_aa: CASSPSAGGYQETQYF

d_call: TRBD1
j_call: TRBJ1-3
clone_size: few
v_call: TRBV10-3
cdr3_nt: TGTGCCATCAGTGGGACAGGGGGAAACACCATATATTTT
cdr3_aa: CAISGTGGNTIYF

d_call: .
j_call: TRBJ2-5
clone_size: once
v_call: TRBV18
cdr3_nt: TGTGCCAGCCGTGGGTCCGGCCAAGAGACCCAGTACTTC
cdr3_aa: CASRGSGQETQYF